This T cell receptor beta chain was retrieved from a study of blood T cell repertoires in COVID-19. This CDR3 has 16 amino acids. The V gene's germline CDR1 is SGHVS and CDR2 FQNEAQ. The ends lost 4 bases at V and 2 bases at J; junction bases unmatched: 8. TCRdb's copy holds only in-frame clones and misses some; the assay was immunoSEQ multiplex PCR. Here the sample spans over 200,000 clones, 84% being singletons. Source material: PBMCs or T cells enriched from blood (not recorded which). The receptor was isolated from a man between 60 and 75 years old who had recovered from COVID-19. V and J are TRBV7-8 and TRBJ2-7, with 10 positions matching TRBD1. The CDR3, as DNA: TGTGCCAGCAGCTCCCGCTCCGGACAGGGGGCCTACGAGCAGTACTTC. Amino acids: CASSSRSGQGAYEQYF.